The 14 T cell receptor beta chains listed next were all sequenced from one sample in a study of cytomegalovirus exposure and HLA in healthy donors. The primer mix had 60 Vbeta and 13 Jbeta primers. Clones were sequenced by immunoSEQ multiplex PCR, and TCRdb holds only the in-frame ones, with some missing. The profile shows more than 85,000 clones, 84% of them singletons. The sequenced material came from PBMCs. These receptor sequences come from a woman aged 18-30 years in good health and CMV-seronegative.

The gene calls are TRBV7-9 and TRBJ2-7; 11 bases are a match to TRBD1. CDR3 length: 14 residues. V shed 3 bases and J 6 bases; nucleotides not matched to a gene: 4. Germline V gene sequence: CDR1 SEHNR, CDR2 FQNEAQ (reference sequence). The CDR3 sequence is CASSFLGTGGEQYF. CDR3 coding DNA: TGTGCCAGCAGCTTCCTGGGGACAGGGGGCGAGCAGTACTTC.

The V call is TRBV15, the J call TRBJ1-5, with D possibly being TRBD1 (5 bases). Deletions cut 9 bases from V and 2 bases from J, with 14 bases between. The CDR3 contains 14 residues. The germline V gene encodes CDR1 LNHNV and CDR2 YYDKDF (reference sequence). The CDR3 sequence is CATHGGVRNQPQHF. In DNA, the CDR3 is TGTGCCACTCACGGGGGGGTACGCAATCAGCCCCAGCATTTT.

V usage is TRBV23-1 and J usage is TRBJ2-2; tentative D call: TRBD2 (5 bases). TRBV23-1 belongs to the ORF category, with a function that is uncertain. V was trimmed by 7 bases and J by 0 bases, leaving 12 bases between them. CDR3 length: 15 residues. CDR3 bases: TGCGCCAGCATCCCCTCGGGGACGAACACCGGGGAGCTGTTTTTT. It encodes CASIPSGTNTGELFF.

The chain joins TRBV7-9 to TRBJ2-1; possibly TRBD2 for D (6 bases). From germline, CDR1 is SEHNR and CDR2 FQNEAQ (reference sequence). The V and J ends lost 7 bases and 0 bases respectively, with 10 bases between them. This CDR3 comprises 14 residues. The chain's CDR3 is CASIAGSSYNEQFF. The CDR3 DNA sequence: TGTGCCAGCATTGCGGGGAGCTCCTACAATGAGCAGTTCTTC.

Concerning this clone: Other DNA sequences within the sample encode an identical CDR3. This chain joins TRBV6-1 and TRBJ1-3; 7 bases map to TRBD1. The CDR3 runs 15 residues. V dropped 2 bases and J dropped 1; count of bases not matched to a gene: 2. In germline, CDR1 is MNHNS, CDR2 SASEGT. CDR3 nucleotides: TGTGCCAGCAGTGAACTACAGGGGTCTGGAAACACCATATATTTT. Its protein is CASSELQGSGNTIYF.

This rearrangement joins TRBV6-1 to TRBJ1-3; 7 nucleotides line up with TRBD1. V lost 5 bases to trimming and J lost 5 bases; unmatched junction nucleotides: 6. Looked up from germline, CDR1 is MNHNS and CDR2 is SASEGT. The CDR3 totals 14 residues. CDR3 DNA sequence: TGTGCCAGCAGTCCGGGACAGCGAAGAAACACCATATATTTT. Residues: CASSPGQRRNTIYF.

The V call is TRBV13, the J call TRBJ1-4; 7 bases agree with TRBD1. Germline lookup yields CDR1 PRHDT and CDR2 FYEKMQ (reference sequence). After removal of 5 bases from V and 5 bases from J, the junction contained 5 bases not matched to a gene. The CDR3 is 14 residues long. The CDR3 DNA follows: TGTGCCAGCAGCGAAGACAGGGTCAATGAAAAACTGTTTTTT. It yields the protein CASSEDRVNEKLFF.

The rearrangement links TRBV5-8 to TRBJ1-4; 7 bases are shared with TRBD1. V shed 0 bases, J shed 8 bases, and the junction held 4 bases outside the gene matches. Per germline, CDR1 SGHTS and CDR2 YDEGEE. There are 14 residues in the CDR3. DNA for the CDR3: TGTGCCAGCAGCTTGGGACAGGGTTTAGAAAAACTGTTTTTT. Its protein product is CASSLGQGLEKLFF.

The chain joins TRBV19 to TRBJ1-1, with D hard to call. V lost 0 bases, J lost 0 bases, and 8 bases lay in between. The CDR3 consists of 15 residues. CDR1 is LNHDA and CDR2 is SQIVND in the germline V gene (reference sequence). CDR3 nucleotide sequence: TGTGCCAGTAGTATAGACGGTGACATGAACACTGAAGCTTTCTTT. It specifies CASSIDGDMNTEAFF.

The J gene is TRBJ2-1, the V gene TRBV14; D might be TRBD2 (6 bases). The CDR3 totals 14 residues. V lost 4 bases, J lost 5 bases, and 12 bases lay in between. Looked up from germline, CDR1 is SGHDN and CDR2 is FVKESK. The CDR3 sequence is CASSPWGDNNEQFF. In nucleotides, the CDR3 is TGTGCCAGCAGCCCATGGGGGGATAACAATGAGCAGTTCTTC.

This rearrangement joins TRBV5-1 to TRBJ2-7, with 16 bases lining up with TRBD2. The CDR3 spans 19 residues. V lost 4 bases and J lost 2; bases outside the gene matches: 12. CDR1 SGHRS and CDR2 YFSETQ come from the germline V gene. The CDR3 is CASSPRIGTSGRAPYEQYF. CDR3 nucleotide sequence: TGCGCCAGCAGCCCGCGAATCGGGACTAGCGGGAGGGCCCCCTACGAGCAGTACTTC.

This sequence joins TRBV4-1 and TRBJ2-1; the D gene is possibly TRBD2 (5 bases). The V end was cut by 6 bases, the J end by 3 bases, with 15 bases between. Looked up from germline, CDR1 is MGHRA and CDR2 is YSYEKL. The CDR3 length is 15 residues. The CDR3 nucleotides read TGCGCCAGCAGACTAATTTCGGGGAGCTACAATGAGCAGTTCTTC. This encodes CASRLISGSYNEQFF.

The genes are TRBV5-1 and TRBJ2-5, with D perhaps matching TRBD2 (5 bases). The DNA end is more similar to TRBJ2-7, so the J call may be wrong. The CDR3 is 14 amino acids. Germline loops: CDR1 SGHRS, CDR2 YFSETQ. The CDR3 here is CAPTPDLSAGEQYF. CDR3 sequence (DNA): TGCGCCCCAACGCCGGATCTATCTGCGGGCGAGCAGTACTTC.

This chain joins TRBV7-2 and TRBJ1-4, with 7 nucleotides matching TRBD1. V lost 6 bases to trimming and J lost 0 bases; unmatched junction nucleotides: 4. Germline V gene data show CDR1 as SGHTA and CDR2 as FQGNSA. The CDR3 has 15 residues. CDR3 coding DNA: TGTGCCAGCAGTCGAGGACAGGCAACTAATGAAAAACTGTTTTTT. It specifies CASSRGQATNEKLFF.